These 12 T cell receptor beta chains came from one sample sequenced in a study of cytomegalovirus exposure and HLA in healthy donors (dated 2017 in TCRdb). Libraries were made using the immunoSEQ multiplex PCR assay. The multiplex PCR relied on a mix of 60 forward primers for TCR Vbeta segments and 13 reverse primers for TCR Jbeta segments. Imported from immuneACCESS, the table was reduced by TCRdb to in-frame sequences with V and J called. These copies leave out some clones; in studies compared against another copy, an unresolved V gene accounts for under half, and the cause of the remainder is not known. For this sample there are about 200,000 clones; roughly 78% appear just once. The ten largest clones take up nearly 4.5% of the sample. Sequencing input: PBMCs. Receptor source: a woman under 40 in good health and CMV-seropositive.

This chain connects TRBV28 to TRBJ2-7, with a possible D match to TRBD1 (6 bases). Per germline, CDR1 MDHEN and CDR2 SYDVKM. V lost 8 bases, J lost 2 bases, and 16 bases lay in between. This CDR3 is 14 amino acids long. DNA for the CDR3: TGTGCCAGCGGATTGGGGGACACCGCCTACGAGCAGTACTTC. Protein: CASGLGDTAYEQYF.

V is TRBV4-3 and J is TRBJ2-7, with D maybe TRBD1 (5 bases). Deletions cut 0 bases from V and 2 bases from J, with 8 bases between. CDR3 length: 14 amino acids. Germline CDR1 is LGHNA and CDR2 is YSLEER. The CDR3 DNA follows: TGCGCCAGCAGCCAAGAGGTGACAGCCTACGAGCAGTACTTC. This translates into CASSQEVTAYEQYF.

This chain connects TRBV19 to TRBJ1-4, with D possibly being TRBD1 (5 bases). The CDR3 is 15 amino acids. Germline V gene lookup returns CDR1 LNHDA and CDR2 SQIVND (reference sequence). The germline V and J ends were trimmed by 6 bases and 0 bases, with 11 bases remaining between them. CDR3 protein: CASSQQAATNEKLFF. The CDR3 DNA sequence: TGTGCCAGTAGCCAACAGGCTGCAACTAATGAAAAACTGTTTTTT.

This chain uses TRBV2 with TRBJ1-2, with 7 bases fitting TRBD1. V was pared by 7 bases and J by 4 bases, with 6 bases of the junction left unmatched. Germline CDR1 is SNHLY and CDR2 is FYNNEI. CDR3 size: 13 residues. This chain's CDR3 is CASTGRQGYGYTF. In DNA form, the CDR3 reads TGTGCCAGCACCGGGAGACAGGGCTATGGCTACACCTTC.

This clone was recorded a few times. The rearrangement joins TRBV11-3 to TRBJ2-5, with 13 bases fitting TRBD2. The V gene end was trimmed by 4 bases and the J gene end by 4 bases; junction bases not matched to a gene: 3. Germline assignment: CDR1 SGHNT and CDR2 YENEEA. The CDR3 has 15 residues. CDR3 residues: CASSYRTSGGETQYF. CDR3 sequence (DNA): TGTGCCAGCAGCTATCGGACTAGCGGGGGAGAGACCCAGTACTTC.

The table lists this clone with a count of one. The chain combines TRBV7-2 with TRBJ1-1; perhaps TRBD1 as D (6 bases). This CDR3 contains 15 residues. Germline CDR1 and CDR2: SGHTA and FQGNSA. V was pared by 1 base and J by 0 bases, with 9 bases between. The CDR3 sequence: CASSLEGTMNTEAFF. In nucleotides, the CDR3 is TGTGCCAGCAGCTTAGAGGGGACAATGAACACTGAAGCTTTCTTT.

The rearrangement uses TRBV6-9 and TRBJ1-1, with D hard to call. With 0 bases removed from V and 10 bases from J, the gap between germline ends came to 15 bases. Germline CDR1 MNHGY, CDR2 SVAAGI. The CDR3 covers 14 residues. CDR3 loop: CASSYSRRAGGAFF. DNA of the CDR3: TGTGCCAGCAGTTATTCTAGGCGGGCGGGCGGAGCTTTCTTT.

The chain couples TRBV5-1 to TRBJ2-1; no clear D. The germline V gene encodes CDR1 SGHRS and CDR2 YFSETQ. The CDR3 has 16 amino acids. V was cut by 5 bases and J by 3 bases, with 18 bases left in between. CDR3 sequence (DNA): TGCGCCAGCAGAGCGATTTTTCGGAAAGACTACAATGAGCAGTTCTTC. Translated: CASRAIFRKDYNEQFF.

The gene calls are TRBV7-8 and TRBJ1-2, with 7 bases identical to TRBD1. Germline V gene sequence: CDR1 SGHVS, CDR2 FQNEAQ. V lost 5 bases to trimming and J lost 6 bases; unmatched junction nucleotides: 6. The CDR3 covers 13 residues. CDR3 in amino acids: CASSETGTDGYTF. The CDR3 region has the DNA TGTGCCAGCAGCGAAACCGGGACAGATGGCTACACCTTC.

V usage is TRBV11-2 and J usage is TRBJ2-1; perhaps TRBD2 as D (5 bases). There are 12 residues in the CDR3. The V end lost 6 bases, the J end lost 9 bases, and 12 bases lay between the germline ends. CDR1 is SGHAT, CDR2 FQNNGV, per germline. CDR3 coding DNA: TGTGCCAGCAGGCCTACTAGTCCTGAGCAGTTCTTC. Its translation: CASRPTSPEQFF.

The CDR3 DNA reads TGTGCCAGCAGCACCCGGGACAGCCAAGCCTACGAGCAGTACTTC. Its protein is CASSTRDSQAYEQYF. This chain joins TRBV7-9 and TRBJ2-7; 7 nucleotides agree with TRBD1. Looked up from germline, CDR1 is SEHNR and CDR2 is FQNEAQ (reference sequence). V dropped 5 bases and J dropped 2; count of bases not matched to a gene: 9. The CDR3 runs to 15 residues.

In its sample, this clone was seen a few times. The chain uses TRBV7-2 and TRBJ2-1; no definite D call. V dropped 2 bases and J dropped 6 bases, with 8 bases sitting between them. From germline, CDR1 is SGHTA and CDR2 FQGNSA. This CDR3 spans 13 amino acids. The CDR3 DNA follows: TGTGCCAGCAGCTTATTGGTCGGCAATGAGCAGTTCTTC. Its translation is CASSLLVGNEQFF.